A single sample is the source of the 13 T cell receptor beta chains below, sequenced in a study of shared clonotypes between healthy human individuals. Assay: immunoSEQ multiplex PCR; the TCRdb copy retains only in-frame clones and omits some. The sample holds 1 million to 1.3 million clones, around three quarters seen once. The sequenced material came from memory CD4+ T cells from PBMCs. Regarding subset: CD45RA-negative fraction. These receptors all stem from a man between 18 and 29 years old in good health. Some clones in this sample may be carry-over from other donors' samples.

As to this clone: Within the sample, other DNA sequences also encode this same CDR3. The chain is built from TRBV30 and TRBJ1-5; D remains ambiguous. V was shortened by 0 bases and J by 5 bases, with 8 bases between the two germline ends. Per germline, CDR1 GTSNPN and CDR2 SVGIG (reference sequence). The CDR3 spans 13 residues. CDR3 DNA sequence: TGTGCCTGGAGTGTTGCCGTTTATCAGCCCCAGCATTTT. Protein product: CAWSVAVYQPQHF.

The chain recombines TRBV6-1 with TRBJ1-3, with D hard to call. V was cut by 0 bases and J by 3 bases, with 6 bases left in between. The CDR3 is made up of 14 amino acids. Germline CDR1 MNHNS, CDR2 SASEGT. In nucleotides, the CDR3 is TGTGCCAGCAGTGAAGCGCTTCGTGGAAACACCATATATTTT. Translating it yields CASSEALRGNTIYF.

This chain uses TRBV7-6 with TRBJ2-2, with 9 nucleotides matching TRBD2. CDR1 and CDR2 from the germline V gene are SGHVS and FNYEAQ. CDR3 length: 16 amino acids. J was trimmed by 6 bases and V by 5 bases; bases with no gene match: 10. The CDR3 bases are TGTGCCAGCAGCATCCTTAGCGGGAGTTTCTCCGGGGAGCTGTTTTTT. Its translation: CASSILSGSFSGELFF.

The DNA of the CDR3 is TGTGCCAGCAGTCTCCTGGGACAGGGGATAGATACGCAGTATTTT. Its protein product is CASSLLGQGIDTQYF. The rearrangement uses TRBV28 and TRBJ2-3; 10 bases are a match to TRBD1. CDR1 is MDHEN, CDR2 SYDVKM, per germline. The CDR3 spans 15 residues. J gave up 5 bases and V 5 bases, and 7 bases lay outside the gene matches. Supplemented by reference TRBV28 and TRBJ2-3, the full variable domain reads DVKVTQSSRYLVKRTGEKVFLECVQDMDHENMFWYRQDPGLGLRLIYFSYDVKMKEKGDIPEGYSVSREKKERFSLILESASTNQTSMYLCASSLLGQGIDTQYFGPGTRLTVL.

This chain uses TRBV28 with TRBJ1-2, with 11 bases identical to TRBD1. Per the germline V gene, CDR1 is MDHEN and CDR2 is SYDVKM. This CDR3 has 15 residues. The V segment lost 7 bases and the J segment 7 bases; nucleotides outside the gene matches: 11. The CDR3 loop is CASIGMGQGVSGYTF. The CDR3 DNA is TGTGCCAGCATTGGAATGGGACAGGGGGTTTCTGGCTACACCTTC.

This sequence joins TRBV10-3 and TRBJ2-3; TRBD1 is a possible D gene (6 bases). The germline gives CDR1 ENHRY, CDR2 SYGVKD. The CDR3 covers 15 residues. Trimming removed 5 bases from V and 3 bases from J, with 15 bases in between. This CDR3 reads CAISQQGPGTDTQYF. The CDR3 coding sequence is TGTGCCATCAGTCAACAGGGACCAGGAACAGATACGCAGTATTTT.

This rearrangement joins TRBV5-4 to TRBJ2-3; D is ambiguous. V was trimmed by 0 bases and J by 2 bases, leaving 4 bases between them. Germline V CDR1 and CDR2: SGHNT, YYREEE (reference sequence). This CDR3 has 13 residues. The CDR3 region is CASSLGFTDTQYF. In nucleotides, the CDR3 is TGTGCCAGCAGCTTGGGATTCACAGATACGCAGTATTTT.

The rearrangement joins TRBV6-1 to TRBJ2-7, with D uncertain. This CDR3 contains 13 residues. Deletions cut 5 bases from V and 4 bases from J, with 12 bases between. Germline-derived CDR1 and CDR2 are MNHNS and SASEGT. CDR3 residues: CASSNAPGYEQYF. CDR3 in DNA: TGTGCCAGCAGTAACGCCCCAGGTTACGAGCAGTACTTC.

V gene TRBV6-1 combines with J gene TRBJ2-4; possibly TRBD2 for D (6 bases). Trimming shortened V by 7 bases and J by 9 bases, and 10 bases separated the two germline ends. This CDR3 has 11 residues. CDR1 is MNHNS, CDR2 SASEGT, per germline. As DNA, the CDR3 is TGTGCCAGCACCCAGGAGGGCATTCAGTACTTC. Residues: CASTQEGIQYF.

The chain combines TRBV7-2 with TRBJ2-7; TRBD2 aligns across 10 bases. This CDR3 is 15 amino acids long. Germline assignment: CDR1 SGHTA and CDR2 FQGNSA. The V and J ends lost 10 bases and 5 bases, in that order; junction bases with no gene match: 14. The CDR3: CATRPDLSGRNEQYF. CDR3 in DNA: TGTGCCACCCGCCCTGACCTTAGCGGGAGGAACGAGCAGTACTTC.

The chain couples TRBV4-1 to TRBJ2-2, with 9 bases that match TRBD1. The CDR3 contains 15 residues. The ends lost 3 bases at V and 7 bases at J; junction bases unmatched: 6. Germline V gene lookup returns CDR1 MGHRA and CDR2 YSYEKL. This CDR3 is CASSQPGQGNGELFF. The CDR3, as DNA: TGCGCCAGCAGCCAGCCTGGACAGGGGAACGGGGAGCTGTTTTTT.

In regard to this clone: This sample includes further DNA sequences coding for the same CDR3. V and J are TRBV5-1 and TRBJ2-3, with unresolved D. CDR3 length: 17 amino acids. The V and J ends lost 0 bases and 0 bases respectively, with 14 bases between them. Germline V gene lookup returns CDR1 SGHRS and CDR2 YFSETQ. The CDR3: CASSLALGGASTDTQYF. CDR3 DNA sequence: TGCGCCAGCAGCTTGGCTCTTGGCGGAGCTAGCACAGATACGCAGTATTTT.

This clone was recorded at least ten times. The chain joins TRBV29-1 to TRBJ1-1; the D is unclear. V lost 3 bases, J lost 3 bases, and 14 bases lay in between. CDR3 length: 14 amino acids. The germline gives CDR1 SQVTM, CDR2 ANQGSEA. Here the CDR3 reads CSVERQYGDTEAFF. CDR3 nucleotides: TGCAGCGTTGAGAGACAATACGGGGACACTGAAGCTTTCTTT. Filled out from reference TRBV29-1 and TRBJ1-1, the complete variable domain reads SAVISQKPSRDICQRGTSLTIQCQVDSQVTMMFWYRQQPGQSLTLIATANQGSEATYESGFVIDKFPISRPNLTFSTLTVSNMSPEDSSIYLCSVERQYGDTEAFFGQGTRLTVV.